These T cell receptor beta chains were read from a single sample in a study of T cell responses to AZD1222 COVID-19 vaccine. Using immunoSEQ multiplex PCR, the repertoire was profiled, and TCRdb retains in-frame clones only, with some absent. The sample includes some 110,000 clones, approximately 86% of them seen just once. Sequencing used peripheral blood, obtained 28 days after the second AZD1222 dose. All receptors come from an adult who received the AZD1222 COVID-19 vaccine. Each CDR3 is given with its conserved first and last residue. A D gene is named only where the DNA matches it firmly. For some rows the clone size is stated as once, few or many, or as a class when expanded; others skip it.

D gene	V gene	J gene	clone size	CDR3 DNA	CDR3 protein
.	TRBV9	TRBJ2-3	.	TGTGCCAGCAGCGTACAGGGAGCAACTAGCACAGATACGCAGTATTTT	CASSVQGATSTDTQYF
TRBD2	TRBV19	TRBJ2-1	few	TGTGCCAGTGGCGGACAGGGGACTAGCGGGGTCTTCTCCTACAATGAGCAGTTCTTC	CASGGQGTSGVFSYNEQFF
TRBD1	TRBV19	TRBJ2-4	.	TGTGCCAGTAGTAGAAGACAGGGTGGGGCCAAAAACATTCAGTACTTC	CASSRRQGGAKNIQYF
TRBD1	TRBV7-6	TRBJ2-2	.	TGTGCCAGCAGCTTAGCAAACCGGGACAGGGTCCTTTCGGGGGAGCTGTTTTTT	CASSLANRDRVLSGELFF
TRBD1	TRBV7-3	TRBJ2-7	once	TGTGCCAGCAGCTTTGGACAGGGTCCCTACGAGCAGTACTTC	CASSFGQGPYEQYF
.	TRBV4-1	TRBJ1-1	.	TGCGCCAGCAGCCAAGATCCAAATGTGGGGGGCGCTCGTACTGAAGCTTTCTTT	CASSQDPNVGGARTEAFF
.	TRBV19	TRBJ1-2	few	TGTGCCAGTAGTATATCGACCGAGTGGTATGGCTACACCTTC	CASSISTEWYGYTF
.	TRBV6-6	TRBJ1-1	.	TGTGCCAGCAGTTACTCGCGGCGGGGCACTGAAGCTTTCTTT	CASSYSRRGTEAFF
.	TRBV6-2/TRBV6-3	TRBJ1-1	.	TGTGCCAGCAGTGATTCAGTTCAGGGGACTGAAGCTTTCTTT	CASSDSVQGTEAFF
TRBD1	TRBV3-1/TRBV3-2	TRBJ2-6	.	TGTGCCAGCAGTAGGACACAGGGGTCTGGGGCCAACGTCCTGACTTTC	CASSRTQGSGANVLTF